This T cell receptor beta chain was sequenced in a study of cytomegalovirus exposure and HLA in healthy donors. The ends were cut back, 0 bases at V and 7 bases at J, with 8 bases in the middle. The CDR3 has 14 residues. Germline V gives CDR1 SGHTS, CDR2 YDEGEE. The PCR contained 60 Vbeta and 13 Jbeta primers. TCRdb's copy holds only in-frame clones and misses some; the assay was immunoSEQ multiplex PCR. The table has 90,000 to 100,000 clones, about 81% seen once. General observations from the study: It was reported in a later analysis that an Asian-associated ancestry cluster showed fewer N-insertions than the approximately 670-donor mean.

Points on this clone: Its antigen is unknown.

Sequenced sample: PBMCs. The receptor's source is a man in his forties or fifties in good health and CMV-seronegative. The chain has TRBV5-8 and TRBJ1-6; D uncertain. CDR3 loop: CASSLVLLNSPLHF. The CDR3 DNA is TGTGCCAGCAGCTTGGTACTACTAAATTCACCCCTCCACTTT.